The 18 T cell receptor beta chains presented below share a single source sample, sequenced in a study of beta chain features in type 1 diabetes. Broader study findings: The study found moderately but significantly shorter TCRB CDR3s in all four CD4+ subsets of Type 1 diabetes patients.

These TCRs are of unknown antigen specificity. Sequenced material consisted of expressed TCRB transcripts (all of the isolated RNA was reverse transcribed). Method: immunoSEQ multiplex PCR; TCRdb's copy keeps in-frame clones and lacks some. The sample shows a few hundred thousand clones, about a tenth of them seen only once. Material: naive CD4+ T cells from blood. These receptors were taken from a man under 40 with type 1 diabetes.

This clone was seen a few times. The chain links TRBV27 to TRBJ2-3, with D maybe TRBD2 (6 bases). There are 13 residues in the CDR3. Between the trimmed V and J ends, which lost 2 bases and 4 bases, there was a span of 7 bases. Germline assignment: CDR1 MNHEY and CDR2 SMNVEV (reference sequence). The DNA for the CDR3 is TGTGCCAGCAGTTTAGCGGGGCCAGATACGCAGTATTTT. Protein product: CASSLAGPDTQYF.

This rearrangement joins TRBV7-9 to TRBJ1-4; 10 nucleotides align to TRBD1. The CDR3 totals 15 residues. Germline values: CDR1 SEHNR, CDR2 FQNEAQ (reference sequence). The ends lost 2 bases at V and 5 bases at J; junction bases unmatched: 2. The CDR3 spells CASSLRGQGNEKLFF. Here the CDR3 DNA reads TGTGCCAGCAGCTTACGGGGACAGGGGAATGAAAAACTGTTTTTT.

This clone was seen a few times. The rearrangement uses TRBV2 and TRBJ2-7, with D possibly matching TRBD1 (6 bases). Germline V gives CDR1 SNHLY, CDR2 FYNNEI. The CDR3 is 15 amino acids. V was pared by 8 bases and J by 1 base, with 18 bases between. In DNA form, the CDR3 reads TGTGCCAGCGGTATCCCCGGGACACTATCCTACGAGCAGTACTTC. Its translation: CASGIPGTLSYEQYF.

This clone has just a few counts. This chain uses TRBV5-4 with TRBJ1-6; 7 bases match TRBD1. The junction had 7 bases not matched to a gene; V was cut back by 1 base and J by 6 bases. CDR3 length: 16 amino acids. Germline assignment: CDR1 SGHNT and CDR2 YYREEE (reference sequence). This chain's CDR3 is CASSLFRGQGNSPLHF. CDR3 nucleotides: TGTGCCAGCAGCTTGTTTAGGGGGCAGGGTAATTCACCCCTCCACTTT.

This clone showed up just a few times. This rearrangement joins TRBV7-3 to TRBJ2-1, with D possibly TRBD1 on 6 matching bases. CDR1 SGHTA and CDR2 FQGTGA come from the germline V gene. The CDR3 loop spans 13 amino acids. V was pared by 3 bases and J by 4 bases, with 7 bases between. CDR3 sequence: CASSLTGYNEQFF. The CDR3 bases are TGTGCCAGCAGCTTGACAGGTTACAATGAGCAGTTCTTC.

The genes are TRBV2 and TRBJ2-1; no clear D. The CDR3 runs 12 residues. Trimming pared 1 base from V and 9 bases from J, leaving 7 bases between. Germline loops: CDR1 SNHLY, CDR2 FYNNEI. The CDR3 nucleotides are TGTGCCAGCAGTGAAGATTATCTTGAGCAGTTCTTC. It yields the protein CASSEDYLEQFF.

The rearrangement links TRBV6-8 to TRBJ2-1, with 8 nucleotides matching TRBD1. The germline CDR1 and CDR2 sequences are MNHGY and SAAAGT. V dropped 6 bases and J dropped 3; count of bases not matched to a gene: 7. The CDR3 is 15 amino acids. The CDR3 sequence is CASSSDREVYNEQFF. Here the CDR3 DNA reads TGTGCCAGCAGCTCGGACAGGGAGGTCTACAATGAGCAGTTCTTC.

Note on this clone: The sample has other DNA sequences that encode this CDR3 too. The chain links TRBV28 to TRBJ2-5; 8 bases are a match to TRBD1. The CDR3 is 13 amino acids. Trimming took 2 bases from V and 5 from J; bases not matched to a gene: 1. Germline loops: CDR1 MDHEN, CDR2 SYDVKM. CDR3 loop: CASSLQGAETQYF. In DNA, the CDR3 is TGTGCCAGCAGTTTACAGGGGGCTGAGACCCAGTACTTC.

Only a few counts were recorded for this clone. The chain joins TRBV7-2 to TRBJ2-5; D not certain. This CDR3 has 14 amino acids. V was clipped by 5 bases and J by 2 bases, with 12 bases between them. Germline values: CDR1 SGHTA, CDR2 FQGNSA. The CDR3 DNA sequence: TGTGCCAGCAGCCCGCGCCGGGTACAAGAGACCCAGTACTTC. Its translation is CASSPRRVQETQYF.

V is TRBV5-1 and J is TRBJ2-3, with 13 bases aligning to TRBD2. V was clipped by 4 bases and J by 5 bases; unmatched bases: 7. Germline assignment: CDR1 SGHRS and CDR2 YFSETQ. This CDR3 region has 16 residues. CDR3 sequence (DNA): TGCGCCAGCAGCACCCGGACTAGCGGGGGAGGAGATACGCAGTATTTT. It is translated as CASSTRTSGGGDTQYF.

As DNA, the CDR3 is TGTGCCAGCAGAAAGCGGGGGGACCCCTACAATGAGCAGTTCTTC. Its protein product is CASRKRGDPYNEQFF. The chain has TRBV27 and TRBJ2-1; 9 positions agree with TRBD2. Trimming cost V 6 bases and J 2 bases; bases outside gene matches: 5. This CDR3 region has 15 residues. Per germline, CDR1 MNHEY and CDR2 SMNVEV (reference sequence).

This clone was seen a handful of times. Other DNA sequences of this sample code for an identical CDR3. The chain recombines TRBV11-2 with TRBJ2-1; D gene ambiguous. The CDR3 sequence is 13 residues long. Germline CDR1 and CDR2: SGHAT and FQNNGV. V was cut by 1 base and J by 4 bases, with 5 bases left in between. CDR3 sequence reads: CASSLARYNEQFF. As DNA, the CDR3 is TGTGCCAGCAGCTTAGCCAGGTACAATGAGCAGTTCTTC.

This clone has only a few counts. The gene calls are TRBV30 and TRBJ2-5; 9 positions agree with TRBD2. The CDR3 has 14 residues. Per germline, CDR1 GTSNPN and CDR2 SVGIG (reference sequence). V lost 0 bases to trimming and J lost 2 bases; unmatched junction nucleotides: 1. The CDR3 spells CAWSVAGGQETQYF. CDR3 coding DNA: TGTGCCTGGAGTGTGGCGGGGGGGCAAGAGACCCAGTACTTC.

This clone was found a few times. This same CDR3 is encoded by further DNA sequences in the sample. The rearrangement links TRBV2 to TRBJ1-5; TRBD1 might be the D (6 bases). V lost 6 bases, J lost 3 bases, and 9 bases lay in between. CDR3 length equals 13 residues. Germline values: CDR1 SNHLY, CDR2 FYNNEI. The CDR3 sequence: CASSGQSNQPQHF. The CDR3 DNA reads as TGTGCCAGCAGCGGACAGTCCAATCAGCCCCAGCATTTT.

This clone was seen a few times. This CDR3 is also generated by other DNA sequences in the sample. The rearrangement joins TRBV18 to TRBJ2-5; D unclear. Trimming stripped 3 bases from V and 5 bases from J, with 10 bases between. This CDR3 has 13 residues. Germline CDR1 KGHSH, CDR2 LQKENI. The CDR3 protein is CASSPPPQETQYF. CDR3 bases: TGTGCCAGCTCACCCCCTCCCCAGGAGACCCAGTACTTC.

V gene TRBV5-4 combines with J gene TRBJ2-7, with D tentatively TRBD2 (6 bases). The CDR3 covers 13 residues. Looked up from germline, CDR1 is SGHNT and CDR2 is YYREEE (reference sequence). Trimming left V 6 bases short and J 6 bases short, with 16 bases between. CDR3 residues: CASNLGRDSEQYF. For the CDR3, the DNA is TGTGCCAGCAACCTAGGGCGGGATTCCGAGCAGTACTTC.

The rearrangement links TRBV18 to TRBJ1-2; 10 nucleotides agree with TRBD1. Germline V CDR1 and CDR2: KGHSH, LQKENI. V was clipped by 2 bases and J by 5 bases; unmatched bases: 8. The CDR3 is 16 residues long. The CDR3: CASSPLNSGQGYGYTF. The CDR3 bases are TGTGCCAGCTCACCATTGAATTCGGGACAGGGGTATGGCTACACCTTC.

The chain joins TRBV5-1 to TRBJ1-2, with TRBD1 identical over 8 bases. Trimming at V came to 1 base and at J to 6 bases, leaving 8 bases not matched to a gene. This CDR3 has 15 amino acids. The germline V gene encodes CDR1 SGHRS and CDR2 YFSETQ. Written as DNA, the CDR3 is TGCGCCAGCAGCTTGCAGGGGGCTGAAGGGGATGGCTACACCTTC. Amino acids: CASSLQGAEGDGYTF.